Reported below is one TCR beta chain. The data derive from a study of blood T cell repertoires in COVID-19. Study in general: The cDNA or gDNA used as material had been derived from T cells, B-cell-depleted T cells, or PBMCs.

Each participant's cohort was designated according to participant-reported clinical history. The protocol was immunoSEQ multiplex PCR, while the TCRdb copy is restricted to in-frame clones and leaves out a portion. The sample has about 220,000 clones; 82% are singletons. J lost 3 bases, V lost 10 bases, and 6 bases had no gene match. The CDR3 has 12 residues. Germline V lookup: CDR1 SNHLY, CDR2 FYNNEI. This chain links TRBV2 with TRBJ2-7, with TRBD1 matching over 7 bases. Material for sequencing was PBMCs or T cells enriched from blood (not recorded which). The TCR sequence derives from a woman aged 60 to 75 who had recovered from COVID-19. The CDR3 reads CATKRDSYEQYF. The CDR3 DNA follows: TGTGCCACCAAGAGGGACAGCTACGAGCAGTACTTC.